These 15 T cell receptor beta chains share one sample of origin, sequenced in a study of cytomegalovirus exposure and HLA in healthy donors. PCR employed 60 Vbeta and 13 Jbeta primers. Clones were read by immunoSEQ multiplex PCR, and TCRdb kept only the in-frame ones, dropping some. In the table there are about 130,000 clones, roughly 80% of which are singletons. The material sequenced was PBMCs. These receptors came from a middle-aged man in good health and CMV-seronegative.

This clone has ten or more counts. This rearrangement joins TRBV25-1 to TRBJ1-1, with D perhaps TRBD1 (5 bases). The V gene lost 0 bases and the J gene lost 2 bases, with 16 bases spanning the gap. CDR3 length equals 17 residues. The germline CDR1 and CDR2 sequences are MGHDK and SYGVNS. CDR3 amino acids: CASSEYGSGSLNTEAFF. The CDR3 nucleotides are TGTGCCAGCAGTGAATATGGCTCAGGGTCCCTCAACACTGAAGCTTTCTTT.

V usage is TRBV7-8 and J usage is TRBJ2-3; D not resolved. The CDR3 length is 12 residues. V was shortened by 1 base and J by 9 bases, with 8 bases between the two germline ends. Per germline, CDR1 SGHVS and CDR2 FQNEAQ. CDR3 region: CASSLGARTQYF. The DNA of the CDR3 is TGTGCCAGCAGCTTAGGCGCTCGCACGCAGTATTTT. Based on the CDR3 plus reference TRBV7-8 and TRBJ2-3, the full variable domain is GAGVSQSPRYKVAKRGQDVALRCDPISGHVSLFWYQQALGQGPEFLTYFQNEAQLDKSGLPSDRFFAERPEGSVSTLKIQRTQQEDSAVYLCASSLGARTQYFGPGTRLTVL.

The CDR3 here is CATTKDPGYEQYF. The CDR3 DNA reads as TGTGCCACCACAAAAGATCCCGGCTACGAGCAGTACTTC. The V and J genes are TRBV15 and TRBJ2-7, with unresolved D. V dropped 7 bases and J dropped 3 bases, with 13 bases sitting between them. The CDR3 spans 13 residues. Germline values: CDR1 LNHNV, CDR2 YYDKDF (reference sequence).

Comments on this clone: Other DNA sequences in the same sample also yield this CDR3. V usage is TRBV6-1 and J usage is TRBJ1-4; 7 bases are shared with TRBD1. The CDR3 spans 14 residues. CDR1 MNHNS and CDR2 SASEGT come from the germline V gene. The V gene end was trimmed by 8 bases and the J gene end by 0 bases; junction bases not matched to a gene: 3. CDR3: CASSGTATNEKLFF. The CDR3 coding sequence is TGTGCCAGCTCCGGGACAGCAACTAATGAAAAACTGTTTTTT.

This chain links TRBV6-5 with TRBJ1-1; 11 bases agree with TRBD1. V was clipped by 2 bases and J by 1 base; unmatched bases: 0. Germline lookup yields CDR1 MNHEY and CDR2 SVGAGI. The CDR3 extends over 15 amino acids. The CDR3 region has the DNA TGTGCCAGCAGTTACGGACAGGGGGCGAACACTGAAGCTTTCTTT. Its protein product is CASSYGQGANTEAFF.

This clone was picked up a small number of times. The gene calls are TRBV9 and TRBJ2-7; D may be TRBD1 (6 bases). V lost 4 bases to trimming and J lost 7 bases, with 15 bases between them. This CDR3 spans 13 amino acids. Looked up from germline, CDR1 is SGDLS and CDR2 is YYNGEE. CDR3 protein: CASSTGLLGEQYF. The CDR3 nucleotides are TGTGCCAGCAGCACAGGGCTGCTTGGGGAGCAGTACTTC.

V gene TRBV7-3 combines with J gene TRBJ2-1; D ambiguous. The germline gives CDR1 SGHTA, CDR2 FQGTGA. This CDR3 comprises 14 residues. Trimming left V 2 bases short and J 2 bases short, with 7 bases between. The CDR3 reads CASSLSFPYNEQFF. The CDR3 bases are TGTGCCAGCAGCTTATCCTTCCCCTACAATGAGCAGTTCTTC.

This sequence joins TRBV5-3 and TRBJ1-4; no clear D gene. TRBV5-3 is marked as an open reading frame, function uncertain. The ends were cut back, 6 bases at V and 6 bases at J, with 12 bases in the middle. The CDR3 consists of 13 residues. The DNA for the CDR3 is TGTGCCAGAATGTCGAGATTTTATGAAAAACTGTTTTTT. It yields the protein CARMSRFYEKLFF.

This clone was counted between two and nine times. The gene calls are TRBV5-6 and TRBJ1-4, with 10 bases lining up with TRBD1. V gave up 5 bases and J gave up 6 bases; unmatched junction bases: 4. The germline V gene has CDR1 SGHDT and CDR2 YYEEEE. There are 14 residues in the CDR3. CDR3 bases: TGTGCCAGCAGGGGGACAGGGGAGGATGAAAAACTGTTTTTT. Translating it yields CASRGTGEDEKLFF.

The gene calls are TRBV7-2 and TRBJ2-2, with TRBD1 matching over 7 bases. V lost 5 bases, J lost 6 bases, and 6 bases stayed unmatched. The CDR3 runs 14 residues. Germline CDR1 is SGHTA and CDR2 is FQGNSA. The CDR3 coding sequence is TGTGCCAGCAGCCCCAACCAGGGGGCCGGGGAGCTGTTTTTT. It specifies CASSPNQGAGELFF.

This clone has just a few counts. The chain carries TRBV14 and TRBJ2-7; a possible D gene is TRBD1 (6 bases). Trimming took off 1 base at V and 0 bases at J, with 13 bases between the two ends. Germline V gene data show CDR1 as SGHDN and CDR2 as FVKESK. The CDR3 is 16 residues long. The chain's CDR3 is CASSQGRLGGSYEQYF. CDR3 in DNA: TGTGCCAGCAGCCAAGGTCGGCTAGGGGGCTCCTACGAGCAGTACTTC.

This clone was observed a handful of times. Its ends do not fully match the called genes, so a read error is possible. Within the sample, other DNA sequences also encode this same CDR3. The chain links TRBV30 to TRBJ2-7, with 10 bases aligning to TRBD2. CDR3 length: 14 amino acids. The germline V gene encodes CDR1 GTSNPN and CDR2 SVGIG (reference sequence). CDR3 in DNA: TGTGCCTGGAGTAGTGAGAAGCTAAGCGGGAGGGGGGCCTTC. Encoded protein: CAWSSEKLSGRGAF.

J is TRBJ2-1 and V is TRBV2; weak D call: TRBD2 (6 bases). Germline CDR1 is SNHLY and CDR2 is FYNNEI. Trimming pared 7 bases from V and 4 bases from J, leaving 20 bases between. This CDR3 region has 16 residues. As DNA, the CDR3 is TGTGCCAGCACCCGCGCTCCGGGACTCGCGTACAATGAGCAGTTCTTC. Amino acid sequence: CASTRAPGLAYNEQFF. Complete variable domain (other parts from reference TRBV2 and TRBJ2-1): EPEVTQTPSHQVTQMGQEVILRCVPISNHLYFYWYRQILGQKVEFLVSFYNNEISEKSEIFDDQFSVERPDGSNFTLKIRSTKLEDSAMYFCASTRAPGLAYNEQFFGPGTRLTVL.

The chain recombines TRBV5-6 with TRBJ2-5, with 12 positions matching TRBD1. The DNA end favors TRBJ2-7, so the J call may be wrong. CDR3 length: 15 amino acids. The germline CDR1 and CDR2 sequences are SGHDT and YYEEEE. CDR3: CASSFRGTGGNEQYF. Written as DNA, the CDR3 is TGTGCCAGCAGCTTTCGGGGGACAGGGGGCAACGAGCAGTACTTC.

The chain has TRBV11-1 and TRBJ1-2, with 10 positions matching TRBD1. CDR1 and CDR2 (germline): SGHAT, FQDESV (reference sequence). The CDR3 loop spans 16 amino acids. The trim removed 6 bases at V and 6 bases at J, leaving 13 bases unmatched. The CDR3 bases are TGTGCCAGCAGTCATACACCGGGACAGGGGACGGATGGCTACACCTTC. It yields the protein CASSHTPGQGTDGYTF.